Below, 17 T cell receptor beta chains from the same sample are listed, as sequenced in a study of blood T cell repertoires in COVID-19. TCRdb keeps only in-frame clones here, not all; method: immunoSEQ multiplex PCR. The data show nearly 250,000 clones, about 80% seen once. Input material: peripheral blood. These receptor sequences come from an elderly woman with acute or convalescent COVID-19.

This clone was seen just once. This rearrangement joins TRBV7-3 to TRBJ2-2; 7 positions agree with TRBD1. Trimming took 6 bases from V and 4 from J; bases not matched to a gene: 5. This CDR3 is built from 14 residues. CDR1 is SGHTA, CDR2 FQGTGA, per germline. The CDR3 loop reads CASRYDRATGELFF. In DNA form, the CDR3 reads TGTGCCAGCAGATATGACAGGGCCACCGGGGAGCTGTTTTTT.

This chain joins TRBV7-2 and TRBJ2-1, with D maybe TRBD2 (7 bases). The germline gives CDR1 SGHTA, CDR2 FQGNSA. Trimming stripped 4 bases from V and 6 bases from J, with 19 bases between. The CDR3 extends over 16 amino acids. As DNA, the CDR3 is TGTGCCAGCAGCTACCTATGGGGGGGCACGCGCAATGAGCAGTTCTTC. This translates into CASSYLWGGTRNEQFF.

The J gene is TRBJ1-5, the V gene TRBV6-2 or TRBV6-3; tentatively, D is TRBD1 (6 bases). CDR1 is MNHEY, CDR2 SVGEGT, per germline. Trimming took 7 bases from V and 6 from J, leaving 16 bases between them. This CDR3 contains 14 residues. The CDR3 loop is CASTPSGVSQPQHF. CDR3 in DNA: TGTGCCAGCACCCCTTCAGGGGTTAGTCAGCCCCAGCATTTT.

This chain connects TRBV5-1 to TRBJ1-4; tentative D call: TRBD1 (5 bases). Germline loops: CDR1 SGHRS, CDR2 YFSETQ. Trimming left V 0 bases short and J 6 bases short, with 12 bases between. The CDR3 is 15 amino acids. The CDR3 reads CASSLEAGWHEKLFF. Written as DNA, the CDR3 is TGCGCCAGCAGCTTGGAGGCAGGGTGGCATGAAAAACTGTTTTTT.

The genes are TRBV6-2 or TRBV6-3 and TRBJ1-4; TRBD1 might be the D (5 bases). The CDR3 spans 16 residues. Trimming cost V 0 bases and J 5 bases, with 13 bases left between them. Germline V lookup: CDR1 MNHEY, CDR2 SVGEGT. The CDR3 is CASSYSSDSENEKLFF. CDR3 coding DNA: TGTGCCAGCAGTTACTCCTCAGACAGCGAGAATGAAAAACTGTTTTTT.

The chain links TRBV5-1 to TRBJ1-2; 12 bases are a match to TRBD1. Germline CDR1 and CDR2: SGHRS and YFSETQ. This CDR3 comprises 16 residues. After removal of 4 bases from V and 2 bases from J, the junction contained 6 bases not matched to a gene. CDR3 amino acids: CASSAGTGGANYGYTF. The CDR3 region has the DNA TGCGCCAGCAGCGCGGGGACAGGGGGCGCGAACTATGGCTACACCTTC.

The sample holds one count of this clone. The chain carries TRBV11-1 and TRBJ2-1, with TRBD2 matching 9 bases. This CDR3 region has 16 residues. Germline CDR1 and CDR2: SGHAT and FQDESV (reference sequence). Trimming took 4 bases from V and 10 from J; bases not matched to a gene: 14. This chain's CDR3 is CASSSKGVAGVWEQFF. As DNA, the CDR3 is TGTGCCAGCAGCTCCAAGGGGGTAGCGGGAGTGTGGGAGCAGTTCTTC.

The genes are TRBV5-1 and TRBJ2-7; TRBD1 might be the D (6 bases). The CDR3 runs 14 residues. V shed 7 bases and J shed 6 bases, with 20 bases lying between them. Germline V lookup: CDR1 SGHRS, CDR2 YFSETQ. The CDR3 here is CASRGIDRLGEQYF. The CDR3 DNA reads as TGCGCCAGCCGAGGGATTGACAGGCTTGGCGAGCAGTACTTC.

This rearrangement joins TRBV9 to TRBJ1-5, with D maybe TRBD1 (6 bases). This CDR3 spans 14 amino acids. V shed 0 bases and J shed 5 bases, with 9 bases lying between them. Per the germline V gene, CDR1 is SGDLS and CDR2 is YYNGEE. CDR3 residues: CASSVGAGDQPQHF. In nucleotides, the CDR3 is TGTGCCAGCAGCGTAGGGGCAGGGGATCAGCCCCAGCATTTT.

This sequence joins TRBV12-3 or TRBV12-4 and TRBJ1-2; D is perhaps TRBD1 (6 bases). CDR3 size: 12 residues. The V end was cut by 4 bases, the J end by 8 bases, with 11 bases between. DNA of the CDR3: TGTGCCAGCAGTTACAGGGTTGGCGGCTACACCTTC. The encoded protein is CASSYRVGGYTF.

The rearrangement links TRBV19 to TRBJ2-7; possibly TRBD2 for D (6 bases). CDR1 LNHDA and CDR2 SQIVND come from the germline V gene (reference sequence). The germline V and J ends were trimmed by 5 bases and 0 bases, with 8 bases remaining between them. The CDR3 has 13 amino acids. CDR3: CASSGRNSYEQYF. In nucleotides, the CDR3 is TGTGCCAGTAGTGGGAGGAACTCCTACGAGCAGTACTTC.

V and J are TRBV18 and TRBJ2-3; maybe TRBD1 (6 bases). Germline V CDR1 and CDR2: KGHSH, LQKENI. The CDR3 extends over 15 amino acids. V was cut by 4 bases and J by 11 bases, with 22 bases left in between. The CDR3, as DNA: TGTGCCAGCTCACAAAGGCAGGGGTCTTCGGAGATGCAGTATTTT. Its protein product is CASSQRQGSSEMQYF. The variable domain in full, completed from reference TRBV18 and TRBJ2-3, reads NAGVMQNPRHLVRRRGQEARLRCSPMKGHSHVYWYRQLPEEGLKFMVYLQKENIIDESGMPKERFSAEFPKEGPSILRIQQVVRGDSAAYFCASSQRQGSSEMQYFGPGTRLTVL.

The genes are TRBV6-2 or TRBV6-3 and TRBJ2-7; maybe TRBD2 (5 bases). The CDR3 runs 16 residues. V dropped 2 bases and J dropped 7 bases, with 21 bases sitting between them. The germline V gene encodes CDR1 MNHEY and CDR2 SVGEGT. The DNA of the CDR3 is TGTGCCAGCAGTTACGTCAGTGGACGAACTCCGGGGGAGCAGTACTTC. Its protein product is CASSYVSGRTPGEQYF.

This clone has just a few counts. The chain employs TRBV4-2 and TRBJ2-7, with 8 positions matching TRBD1. The CDR3 is 16 residues long. V lost 4 bases and J lost 3; bases outside the gene matches: 11. Germline V lookup: CDR1 LGHNA, CDR2 YNFKEQ. The CDR3 region has the DNA TGTGCCAGCAGCCCTTCGGACAGGGACCAAAACTACGAGCAGTACTTC. Amino acids: CASSPSDRDQNYEQYF.

The chain combines TRBV2 with TRBJ1-4; no clear D gene. In germline, CDR1 is SNHLY, CDR2 FYNNEI. Trimming took 6 bases from V and 8 from J, leaving 16 bases between them. The CDR3 totals 14 residues. The CDR3 DNA sequence: TGTGCCAGCAGGACCCGGTGGGGAGGGGAAAAACTGTTTTTT. As protein: CASRTRWGGEKLFF. The complete variable domain, with remaining parts taken from reference TRBV2 and TRBJ1-4, reads EPEVTQTPSHQVTQMGQEVILRCVPISNHLYFYWYRQILGQKVEFLVSFYNNEISEKSEIFDDQFSVERPDGSNFTLKIRSTKLEDSAMYFCASRTRWGGEKLFFGSGTQLSVL.

There are many counts of this clone. The rearrangement uses TRBV6-5 and TRBJ2-1; the D gene is possibly TRBD1 (6 bases). The ends were cut back, 0 bases at V and 6 bases at J, with 12 bases in the middle. The CDR3 covers 15 residues. From germline, CDR1 is MNHEY and CDR2 SVGAGI. CDR3 in DNA: TGTGCCAGCAGTTACTCGTACAGGGTAGTCAATGAGCAGTTCTTC. This encodes CASSYSYRVVNEQFF.

The chain carries TRBV5-8 and TRBJ2-6; 8 positions match TRBD1. Trimming at V came to 6 bases and at J to 1 base, leaving 9 bases not matched to a gene. Germline assignment: CDR1 SGHTS and CDR2 YDEGEE. This CDR3 is built from 17 residues. The CDR3 reads CASNNGRGQSGANVLTF. The CDR3 region has the DNA TGTGCCAGCAATAACGGCAGGGGGCAGTCTGGGGCCAACGTCCTGACTTTC.